A single T cell receptor (beta chain) is shown here with its context. The entry originates in a study of shared clonotypes between healthy human individuals. The CDR3 spans 13 residues. The ends were cut back, 0 bases at V and 4 bases at J, with 7 bases in the middle. CDR1 is MNHNY, CDR2 SVGAGI, per germline (reference sequence). Sequencing used immunoSEQ multiplex PCR; TCRdb keeps in-frame clones, though not all of them. The table shows roughly 410,000 clones, with 90% to 97% occurring only once. The gene calls are TRBV6-6 and TRBJ2-7, with D unresolved. This clonotype was obtained from a young man in good health. Sequences were obtained from memory CD8+ T cells sorted from blood. Specified subset: CD45RO+ cells pooled with CCR7-negative TemRA cells. This CDR3 reads CASSYSALYEQYF. CDR3 DNA: TGTGCCAGCAGTTACTCGGCCCTATACGAGCAGTACTTC.